This T cell receptor (beta chain) was found in a study of cytomegalovirus exposure and HLA in healthy donors. Study details: Prior work identified under 130 million unique TCR beta sequences in some 180 million T cells.

Remarks on this clone: Its antigen is not identified.

Unrecorded immune exposures were likely, despite nominal health at sampling. Points from the study as a whole: Later analysis revealed greater clonal expansion in HLA-associated TCR beta chains than in equally common others. Among TCR beta chains, those listed as cytomegalovirus-associated numbered over 150.

PCR amplification relied on 60 Vbeta primers (plus 13 Jbeta primers). TCRdb's copy holds only in-frame clones and misses some; the assay was immunoSEQ multiplex PCR. The sample includes under 150,000 clones, around 80% of them seen just once. The source of this sequence is a man aged 25-45 years in good health and CMV-seronegative. Sequenced: PBMCs.

CDR3: CASSPRTGKNEQFF. Here the CDR3 DNA reads TGTGCCAGCAGTCCCCGGACAGGGAAGAATGAGCAGTTCTTC. The rearrangement links TRBV28 to TRBJ2-1; 8 positions agree with TRBD1. The CDR3 runs 14 residues. CDR1 and CDR2 from the germline V gene are MDHEN and SYDVKM. V was pared by 5 bases and J by 7 bases, with 7 bases of the junction left unmatched.